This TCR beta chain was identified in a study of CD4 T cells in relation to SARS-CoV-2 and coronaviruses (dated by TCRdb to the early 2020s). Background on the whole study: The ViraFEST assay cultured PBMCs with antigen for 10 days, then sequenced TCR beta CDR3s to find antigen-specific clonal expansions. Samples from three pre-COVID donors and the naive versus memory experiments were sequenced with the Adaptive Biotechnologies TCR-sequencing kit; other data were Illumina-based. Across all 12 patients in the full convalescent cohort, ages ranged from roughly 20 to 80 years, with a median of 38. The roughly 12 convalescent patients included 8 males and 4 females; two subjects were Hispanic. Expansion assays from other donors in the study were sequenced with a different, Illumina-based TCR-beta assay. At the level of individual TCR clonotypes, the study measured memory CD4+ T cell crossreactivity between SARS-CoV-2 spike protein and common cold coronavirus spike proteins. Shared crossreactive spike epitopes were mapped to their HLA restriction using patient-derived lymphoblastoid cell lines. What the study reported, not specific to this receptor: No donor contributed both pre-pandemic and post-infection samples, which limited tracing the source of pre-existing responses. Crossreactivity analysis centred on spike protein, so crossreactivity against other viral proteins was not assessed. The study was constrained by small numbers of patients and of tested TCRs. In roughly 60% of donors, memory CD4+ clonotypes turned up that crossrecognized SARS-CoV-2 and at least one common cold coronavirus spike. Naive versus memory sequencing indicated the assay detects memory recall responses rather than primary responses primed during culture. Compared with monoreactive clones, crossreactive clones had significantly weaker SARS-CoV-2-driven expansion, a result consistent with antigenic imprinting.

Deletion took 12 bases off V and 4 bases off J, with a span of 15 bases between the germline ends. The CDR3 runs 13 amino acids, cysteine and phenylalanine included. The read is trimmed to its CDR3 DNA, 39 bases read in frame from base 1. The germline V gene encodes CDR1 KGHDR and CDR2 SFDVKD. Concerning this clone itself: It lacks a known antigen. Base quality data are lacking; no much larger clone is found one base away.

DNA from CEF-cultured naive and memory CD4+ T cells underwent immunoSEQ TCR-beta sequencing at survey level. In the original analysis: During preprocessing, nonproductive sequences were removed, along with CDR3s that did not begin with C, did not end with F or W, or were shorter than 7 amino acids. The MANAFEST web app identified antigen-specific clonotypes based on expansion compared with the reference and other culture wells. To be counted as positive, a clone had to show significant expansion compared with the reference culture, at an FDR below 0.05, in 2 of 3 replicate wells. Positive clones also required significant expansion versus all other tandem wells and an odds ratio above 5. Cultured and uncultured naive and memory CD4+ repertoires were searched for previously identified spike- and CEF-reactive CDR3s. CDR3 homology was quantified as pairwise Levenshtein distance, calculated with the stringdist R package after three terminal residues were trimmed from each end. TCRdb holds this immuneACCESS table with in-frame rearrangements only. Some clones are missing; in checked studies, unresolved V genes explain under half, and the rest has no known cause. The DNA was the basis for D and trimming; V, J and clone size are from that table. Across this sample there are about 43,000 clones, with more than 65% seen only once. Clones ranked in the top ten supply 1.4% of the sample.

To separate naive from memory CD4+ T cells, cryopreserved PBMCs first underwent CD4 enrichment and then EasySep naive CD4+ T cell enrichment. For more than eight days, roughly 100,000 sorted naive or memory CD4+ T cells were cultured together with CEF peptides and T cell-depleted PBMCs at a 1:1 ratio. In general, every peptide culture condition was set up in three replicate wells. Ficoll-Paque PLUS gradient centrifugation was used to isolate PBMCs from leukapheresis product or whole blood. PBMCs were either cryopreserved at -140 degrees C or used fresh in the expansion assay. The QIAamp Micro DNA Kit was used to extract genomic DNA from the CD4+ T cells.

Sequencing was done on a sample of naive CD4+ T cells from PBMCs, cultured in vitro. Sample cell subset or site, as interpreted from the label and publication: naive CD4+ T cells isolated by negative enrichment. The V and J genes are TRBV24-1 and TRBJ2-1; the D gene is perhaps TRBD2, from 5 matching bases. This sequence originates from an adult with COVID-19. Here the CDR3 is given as CAGERSLYNEQFF. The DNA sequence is TGTGCCGGGGAGAGGAGTTTATACAATGAGCAGTTCTTC.